Each of the 21 T cell receptor beta chains below was sequenced from the same sample in a study of blood T cells in healthy people across ages. A sample-barcoded 5' primer and a J-beta primer mix were used in a second PCR of roughly 7 to 11 cycles. TCRdb analysed the 5' RACE reads with MiXCR anew, one entry per CDR3 protein. The top ten hold 7.7% of the sample, which has about 1.7 million distinct CDR3 sequences, approximately 28% seen once. The sequencing sample was made of blood. These receptors were collected from a young woman in good health.

The chain recombines TRBV5-1 with TRBJ1-2; D might be TRBD1 (6 bases). V shed 1 base and J shed 5 bases, with 21 bases lying between them. The length of the CDR3 is 17 residues. Germline values: CDR1 SGHRS, CDR2 YFSETQ. DNA for the CDR3: TGCGCCAGCAGCTTGTTGCCACCGGACAGCTCGTTTTATGGCTACACCTTC. Translation gives CASSLLPPDSSFYGYTF.

V is TRBV20-1 and J is TRBJ1-3; TRBD1 matches at 7 bases. This CDR3 contains 13 residues. J lost 1 base, V lost 6 bases, and 3 bases had no gene match. Germline V gene lookup returns CDR1 DFQATT and CDR2 SNEGSKA (reference sequence). CDR3 in amino acids: CSATQGSGNTIYF. The DNA for the CDR3 is TGCAGTGCCACACAGGGGTCTGGAAACACCATATATTTT.

With regard to this clonotype: One junction end does not reproduce the germline sequence, and a read error may be involved. V is TRBV4-1 and J is TRBJ2-7; perhaps D is TRBD1 or TRBD2 (5 bases each). This CDR3 is 14 amino acids long. CDR1 and CDR2 (germline): MGHRA, YSYEKL. CDR3 DNA: TGCGCCGGCAGCCAAGACGGGACCAATTACGAGCAGTACTTC. It codes for CAGSQDGTNYEQYF.

A few counts support this clonotype. This chain joins TRBV7-9 and TRBJ2-3; 11 bases are a match to TRBD1. The CDR3 sequence is 17 residues long. The V gene end was trimmed by 5 bases and the J gene end by 2 bases; junction bases not matched to a gene: 9. Germline V gives CDR1 SEHNR, CDR2 FQNEAQ (reference sequence). The CDR3 DNA follows: TGTGCCAGCAGCCCCCGGACAGGGGGCGAGCACACAGATACGCAGTATTTT. Translating it yields CASSPRTGGEHTDTQYF.

The chain couples TRBV7-2 to TRBJ2-7, with 10 positions matching TRBD1. The germline V gene encodes CDR1 SGHTA and CDR2 FQGNSA. The CDR3 runs 15 residues. V was pared by 5 bases and J by 2 bases, with 6 bases of the junction left unmatched. The CDR3 protein is CASSRDRGRTYEQYF. The CDR3 DNA sequence: TGTGCCAGCAGCCGGGACAGGGGCCGTACCTACGAGCAGTACTTC. Combining the CDR3 with reference TRBV7-2 and TRBJ2-7 gives the whole variable domain GAGVSQSPSNKVTEKGKDVELRCDPISGHTALYWYRQSLGQGLEFLIYFQGNSAPDKSGLPSDRFSAERTGGSVSTLTIQRTQQEDSAVYLCASSRDRGRTYEQYFGPGTRLTVT.

This clonotype has more than one count but fewer than ten. J is TRBJ2-1 and V is TRBV6-5, with D maybe TRBD1 (6 bases). The CDR3 has 14 residues. V was cut by 6 bases and J by 7 bases, with 16 bases left in between. Germline-derived CDR1 and CDR2 are MNHEY and SVGAGI. This CDR3 reads CASRGLAQGNEQFF. For the CDR3, the DNA is TGTGCCAGCAGAGGACTGGCCCAGGGGAATGAGCAGTTCTTC.

This clonotype has a handful of counts. The gene calls are TRBV7-8 and TRBJ1-2, with 7 bases lining up with TRBD1. CDR1 is SGHVS and CDR2 is FQNEAQ in the germline V gene. The trim removed 6 bases at V and 4 bases at J, leaving 8 bases unmatched. The CDR3 is 14 residues long. CDR3 nucleotides: TGTGCCAGCAGTACAAGACAGGGTGTCTATGGCTACACCTTC. It encodes CASSTRQGVYGYTF.

This clonotype was seen ten or more times. The chain has TRBV29-1 and TRBJ2-7; 12 bases match TRBD1. V trimming: 2 bases; J trimming: 5 bases; junction bases outside the gene matches: 4. Germline CDR1 is SQVTM and CDR2 is ANQGSEA. The CDR3 extends over 14 amino acids. The CDR3: CSVESGTGGDEQYF. Here the CDR3 DNA reads TGCAGCGTTGAAAGTGGGACAGGGGGCGACGAGCAGTACTTC.

Worth noting for this clonotype: A read error may produce the germline difference seen at one junction end. The CDR3 loop is CAGSPDSWGVQYF. CDR3 in DNA: TGTGCCGGCAGCCCAGACAGTTGGGGTGTGCAGTACTTC. The rearrangement joins TRBV7-2 to TRBJ2-5, with D perhaps matching TRBD1 (5 bases). The CDR3 runs 13 residues. Looked up from germline, CDR1 is SGHTA and CDR2 is FQGNSA.

As regards this clonotype: A much larger clone sits a single nucleotide away, making a read error possible. The gene calls are TRBV20-1 and TRBJ2-7; D not certain. The J call may be faulty, since TRBJ2-5 better matches the DNA end. The CDR3 loop spans 12 amino acids. CDR1 DFQATT and CDR2 SNEGSKA come from the germline V gene (reference sequence). This CDR3 reads CSAATPLETQYF. The CDR3 nucleotides read TGCAGTGCCGCTACCCCGTTGGAGACCCAGTACTTC.

The rearrangement links TRBV7-3 to TRBJ2-3; tentative D call: TRBD1 (5 bases). This CDR3 is 13 amino acids long. Germline V gives CDR1 SGHTA, CDR2 FQGTGA. The V and J ends lost 4 bases and 5 bases respectively, with 10 bases between them. CDR3 region: CASSSDIRDTQYF. The DNA of the CDR3 is TGTGCCAGCAGCTCGGACATCCGAGATACGCAGTATTTT.

As to this clonotype: An end of the junction differs from the germline gene, which may be a read error. V usage is TRBV2 and J usage is TRBJ1-1; D may be TRBD1 (5 bases). The CDR3 runs to 14 residues. Germline V lookup: CDR1 SNHLY, CDR2 FYNNEI. CDR3 DNA sequence: TGTGTCAGCACGGGCCCGGGGCCGGGCACTGAAGCTTTCTTT. It specifies CVSTGPGPGTEAFF.

This clonotype was seen a few times. V gene TRBV12-3 or TRBV12-4 combines with J gene TRBJ1-2, with D possibly TRBD1 on 5 matching bases. Deletions cut 5 bases from V and 6 bases from J, with 13 bases between. This CDR3 is 13 amino acids long. The CDR3 spells CASSGTTRDGYTF. CDR3 nucleotide sequence: TGTGCCAGCAGTGGGACGACAAGGGATGGCTACACCTTC.

In its sample, this clonotype was seen a few times. The chain recombines TRBV5-1 with TRBJ2-1; D possibly corresponds to TRBD2 (5 bases). V was clipped by 3 bases and J by 8 bases, with 18 bases between them. This CDR3 has 15 amino acids. CDR1 is SGHRS, CDR2 YFSETQ, per germline. CDR3 sequence reads: CASSSDPIMRDEQFF. For the CDR3, the DNA is TGCGCCAGCAGCTCTGACCCCATAATGAGGGATGAGCAGTTCTTC.

J is TRBJ1-2 and V is TRBV28; 8 bases agree with TRBD1. The CDR3 is made up of 14 amino acids. Germline CDR1 is MDHEN and CDR2 is SYDVKM. Germline trimming cut 2 bases from V and 11 bases from J; bases unmatched to any gene: 10. CDR3 nucleotide sequence: TGTGCCAGCAGTTTAGAGGGGACAGGAGACAGTTACACCTTC. This sequence encodes CASSLEGTGDSYTF.

This chain links TRBV7-6 with TRBJ2-2, with no clear D. Trimming took off 8 bases at V and 7 bases at J, with 8 bases between the two ends. Germline lookup yields CDR1 SGHVS and CDR2 FNYEAQ. The CDR3 sequence is 11 residues long. The CDR3: CASELGGELFF. CDR3 nucleotides: TGTGCCAGCGAGTTAGGCGGGGAGCTGTTTTTT. Combining the CDR3 with reference TRBV7-6 and TRBJ2-2 gives the whole variable domain GAGVSQSPRYKVTKRGQDVALRCDPISGHVSLYWYRQALGQGPEFLTYFNYEAQQDKSGLPNDRFSAERPEGSISTLTIQRTEQRDSAMYRCASELGGELFFGEGSRLTVL.

This clonotype was picked up a small number of times. The V and J genes are TRBV5-1 and TRBJ1-1; D is ambiguous. The V gene lost 1 base and the J gene lost 3 bases, with 10 bases spanning the gap. Germline-derived CDR1 and CDR2 are SGHRS and YFSETQ. The CDR3 covers 14 residues. CDR3 in DNA: TGCGCCAGCAGCTTGACCTCCGCCTACACTGAAGCTTTCTTT. Protein: CASSLTSAYTEAFF.

In its sample, this clonotype was seen a few times. CDR3 protein: CSVEDRGTGGVYGYTF. The CDR3 DNA is TGCAGCGTTGAAGATCGGGGGACAGGAGGGGTATATGGCTACACCTTC. The J gene is TRBJ1-2, the V gene TRBV29-1; 8 bases fit TRBD1. The J segment lost 5 bases and the V segment lost 0 bases, leaving 11 bases of the junction unmatched. Germline values: CDR1 SQVTM, CDR2 ANQGSEA. The CDR3 consists of 16 residues.

A single count supports this clonotype. The chain has TRBV6-5 and TRBJ2-1; 9 bases are shared with TRBD2. Germline V lookup: CDR1 MNHEY, CDR2 SVGAGI. The CDR3 covers 16 residues. Losses at the gene ends were 2 bases for V and 7 bases for J; bases not matched to a gene: 9. The DNA of the CDR3 is TGTGCCAGCAGTTACGGTGTCGGGACTAGCATTAATGAGCAGTTCTTC. Translating it yields CASSYGVGTSINEQFF.

This chain uses TRBV5-1 with TRBJ1-1; TRBD1 aligns across 9 bases. This CDR3 has 13 amino acids. In germline, CDR1 is SGHRS, CDR2 YFSETQ. V was pared by 4 bases and J by 6 bases, with 4 bases of the junction left unmatched. The CDR3: CASSIGQGPEAFF. CDR3 DNA: TGCGCCAGCAGCATTGGACAGGGGCCTGAAGCTTTCTTT.

The chain carries TRBV12-3 or TRBV12-4 and TRBJ2-1, with D possibly TRBD1 on 6 matching bases. The CDR3 totals 16 residues. V lost 3 bases to trimming and J lost 0 bases, with 12 bases between them. CDR3 nucleotides: TGTGCCAGCAGTTTCATCCAGGGGATCTCCTACAATGAGCAGTTCTTC. Protein: CASSFIQGISYNEQFF.